Presented here are 20 T cell receptor beta chains from one specimen sequenced in a study of T cell repertoires in cytomegalovirus infection. Which antigens these TCRs recognize remains unknown. TCRdb processed the reads anew with MiXCR; each CDR3 protein has one entry. The data contain about 310,000 distinct CDR3 sequences, roughly 25% of them seen just once; the ten biggest clones take up roughly 13%. Sequencing was performed on cultured PBMCs, taken from culture after CMV antigen stimulation. These receptor sequences come from a human donor in good health (CMV status not recorded). Some clones in this sample may be carry-over from other donors' samples.

Remarks on this clonotype: A read error is possible here, since a much larger clone lies one base away. Because it lacks the conserved phenylalanine or tryptophan at the end, this CDR3 is likely a read error. The V and J genes are TRBV7-2 and TRBJ2-3, with 8 bases that match TRBD2. The V segment lost 7 bases and the J segment 4 bases; nucleotides outside the gene matches: 10. This CDR3 contains 15 residues. CDR1 SGHTA and CDR2 FQGNSA come from the germline V gene. CDR3 sequence: CASTKAGAGADTQYV. In nucleotides, the CDR3 is TGTGCCAGCACCAAGGCTGGAGCGGGAGCAGATACGCAGTATGTT.

The table lists this clonotype with many counts. The genes are TRBV7-2 and TRBJ1-5; D unresolved. The V end lost 5 bases, the J end lost 2 bases, and 16 bases lay between the germline ends. This CDR3 region has 16 residues. Germline V gives CDR1 SGHTA, CDR2 FQGNSA. CDR3 residues: CASSPRRNSGNQPQHF. DNA for the CDR3: TGTGCCAGCAGCCCGAGGAGAAATAGCGGCAATCAGCCCCAGCATTTT. The variable domain in full, completed from reference TRBV7-2 and TRBJ1-5, reads GAGVSQSPSNKVTEKGKDVELRCDPISGHTALYWYRQSLGQGLEFLIYFQGNSAPDKSGLPSDRFSAERTGGSVSTLTIQRTQQEDSAVYLCASSPRRNSGNQPQHFGDGTRLSIL.

A word on this clonotype: Its ends do not fully match the called genes, so a read error is possible. The chain recombines TRBV7-6 with TRBJ2-2; TRBD2 agrees at 10 bases. Looked up from germline, CDR1 is SGHVS and CDR2 is FNYEAQ. The CDR3 length is 16 residues. Written as DNA, the CDR3 is TGTGCTAGCAGCTTAGTGAGCGGGAGGGCCACCGGGGAGCTGTTTTTT. The encoded protein is CASSLVSGRATGELFF. Filled out from reference TRBV7-6 and TRBJ2-2, the complete variable domain reads GAGVSQSPRYKVTKRGQDVALRCDPISGHVSLYWYRQALGQGPEFLTYFNYEAQQDKSGLPNDRFSAERPEGSISTLTIQRTEQRDSAMYRCASSLVSGRATGELFFGEGSRLTVL.

In the case of this clonotype: Since a much larger clone is just one base distant, this may be a read error. The chain joins TRBV12-3 or TRBV12-4 to TRBJ2-1, with 13 bases fitting TRBD2. The CDR3 sequence is 17 residues long. The CDR3 loop reads CASSFVTSGRRDNEQIF. The CDR3 coding sequence is TGTGCCAGCAGTTTCGTGACTAGCGGGAGGAGGGACAATGAGCAGATCTTC.

For this clonotype: This may be a read error: a much more frequent sequence differs by one nucleotide. V is TRBV3-1 and J is TRBJ2-1, with TRBD2 matching over 7 bases. The CDR3 is 16 residues long. The ends lost 4 bases at V and 5 bases at J; junction bases unmatched: 11. The germline CDR1 and CDR2 sequences are LGHDT and YNNKEL (reference sequence). For the CDR3, the DNA is TGTGCCAGCAGCCCCCTGGGACCAGCGGGAAACAATGAGCAGTTCTTC. Protein sequence: CASSPLGPAGNNEQFF.

On this clonotype: This may be a read error: a much more frequent sequence differs by one nucleotide. The chain employs TRBV15 and TRBJ1-4, with D unresolved. V lost 1 base to trimming and J lost 5 bases, with 5 bases between them. The CDR3 contains 13 residues. CDR1 is LNHNV and CDR2 is YYDKDF in the germline V gene (reference sequence). CDR3 protein: CATSRGGNEKLFF. CDR3 sequence (DNA): TGTGCCACCAGCAGAGGGGGAAATGAAAAACTGTTTTTT.

This clonotype was seen a few times. V gene TRBV6-5 combines with J gene TRBJ2-1, with a tentative D call TRBD2 (7 bases). The CDR3 is 14 residues long. Germline values: CDR1 MNHEY, CDR2 SVGAGI. Trimming stripped 9 bases from V and 0 bases from J, with 12 bases between. The CDR3 nucleotides read TGTGCCAGTGGGGGGGGCTACTCCTACAATGAGCAGTTCTTC. Amino acids: CASGGGYSYNEQFF.

This sequence joins TRBV20-1 and TRBJ2-5; D is perhaps TRBD1 or TRBD2 (5 bases each). The CDR3 is made up of 15 amino acids. CDR1 is DFQATT and CDR2 is SNEGSKA in the germline V gene (reference sequence). Trimming pared 3 bases from V and 1 base from J, leaving 15 bases between. CDR3 DNA sequence: TGCAGTGCTAGTCGAGGGGCCGGGCCCCAAGAGACCCAGTACTTC. Its translation: CSASRGAGPQETQYF.

Many counts were recorded for this clonotype. The V call is TRBV12-3 or TRBV12-4, the J call TRBJ1-2, with unresolved D. This CDR3 has 15 amino acids. Trimming took 2 bases from V and 1 from J, leaving 11 bases between them. The CDR3 DNA is TGTGCCAGCAGTTTAAGGGCGGGAATTAACTATGGCTACACCTTC. Its protein product is CASSLRAGINYGYTF.

V usage is TRBV7-3 and J usage is TRBJ1-1, with D hard to call. The V gene's germline CDR1 is SGHTA and CDR2 FQGTGA. The CDR3 contains 17 residues. V lost 2 bases and J 0 bases, leaving 16 bases between the germline ends. The CDR3 loop reads CASSLGEHLSLNTEAFF. The CDR3 nucleotides read TGTGCCAGCAGCTTAGGGGAACACTTGAGCTTGAACACTGAAGCTTTCTTT. Combining the CDR3 with reference TRBV7-3 and TRBJ1-1 gives the whole variable domain GAGVSQTPSNKVTEKGKYVELRCDPISGHTALYWYRQSLGQGPEFLIYFQGTGAADDSGLPNDRFFAVRPEGSVSTLKIQRTERGDSAVYLCASSLGEHLSLNTEAFFGQGTRLTVV.

This rearrangement joins TRBV9 to TRBJ1-1, with 7 nucleotides matching TRBD1. The CDR3 has 14 residues. V lost 1 base and J lost 4; bases outside the gene matches: 4. The germline V gene encodes CDR1 SGDLS and CDR2 YYNGEE. The CDR3 reads CASSVWTGGTEAFF. The CDR3 DNA reads as TGTGCCAGCAGCGTATGGACAGGCGGCACTGAAGCTTTCTTT.

This clonotype was found many times. The V and J genes are TRBV28 and TRBJ2-7, with 8 bases that match TRBD2. J gave up 7 bases and V 2 bases, and 7 bases lay outside the gene matches. The CDR3 extends over 14 amino acids. Germline CDR1 and CDR2: MDHEN and SYDVKM. CDR3 DNA: TGTGCCAGCAGTTTACGCGGGAGGTACCGGGAGCAGTACTTC. Translated: CASSLRGRYREQYF.

This clonotype has a handful of counts. This chain links TRBV7-2 with TRBJ2-5; 9 bases align to TRBD2. V was pared by 5 bases and J by 3 bases, with 10 bases of the junction left unmatched. CDR1 and CDR2 from the germline V gene are SGHTA and FQGNSA. The CDR3 has 16 residues. The CDR3 protein is CASSRPRLAGKETQYF. Here the CDR3 DNA reads TGTGCCAGCAGCCGACCAAGGCTAGCGGGAAAAGAGACCCAGTACTTC.

V gene TRBV25-1 combines with J gene TRBJ2-7; 7 positions agree with TRBD1. Per the germline V gene, CDR1 is MGHDK and CDR2 is SYGVNS. The junction had 11 bases not matched to a gene; V was cut back by 5 bases and J by 1 base. The CDR3 has 16 residues. As DNA, the CDR3 is TGTGCCAGCAGTTGTACACAGGGGAGAATATCCTACGAGCAGTACTTC. This sequence encodes CASSCTQGRISYEQYF.

The chain links TRBV2 to TRBJ1-2; D gene unclear. CDR1 and CDR2 (germline): SNHLY, FYNNEI. The CDR3 is 15 amino acids. The V gene lost 4 bases and the J gene lost 1 base, with 13 bases spanning the gap. The CDR3 nucleotides are TGTGCCAGCAGTGCCGGTAGGGCTAATAACTATGGCTACACCTTC. Translation: CASSAGRANNYGYTF.

The V and J genes are TRBV28 and TRBJ2-1, with TRBD2 as a possible D gene (6 bases). The CDR3 sequence is 15 residues long. Germline assignment: CDR1 MDHEN and CDR2 SYDVKM. The germline V and J ends were trimmed by 6 bases and 5 bases, with 17 bases remaining between them. The CDR3 is CASRGGAPLHNEQFF. CDR3 nucleotide sequence: TGTGCCAGCAGGGGGGGAGCCCCTTTGCACAATGAGCAGTTCTTC.

The table lists this clonotype with a few counts. V is TRBV7-2 and J is TRBJ1-2, with unresolved D. CDR3 length: 16 amino acids. The V gene's germline CDR1 is SGHTA and CDR2 FQGNSA. V lost 5 bases and J 7 bases, leaving 23 bases between the germline ends. The CDR3 here is CASSPAGRTTISGYTF. DNA of the CDR3: TGTGCCAGCAGCCCCGCCGGTAGAACCACTATCAGTGGCTACACCTTC.

This clonotype has more than one count but fewer than ten. The V gene is TRBV5-1, the J gene TRBJ2-7; 9 positions match TRBD1. CDR3 length equals 15 residues. V trimming: 4 bases; J trimming: 4 bases; junction bases outside the gene matches: 9. Germline loops: CDR1 SGHRS, CDR2 YFSETQ. The CDR3 region is CASSAGTGRFYEQYF. The CDR3 bases are TGCGCCAGCAGCGCAGGGACAGGGCGCTTTTACGAGCAGTACTTC.

Note on this clonotype: A much larger clone differs from this one at a single base, so this may be a read error. The chain couples TRBV7-9 to TRBJ1-5; D possibly corresponds to TRBD1 (5 bases). The germline V and J ends were trimmed by 0 bases and 2 bases, with 8 bases remaining between them. This CDR3 is built from 15 residues. Germline V lookup: CDR1 SEHNR, CDR2 FQNEAQ (reference sequence). CDR3 residues: CASSLAGEGNQPQHF. As DNA, the CDR3 is TGTGCCAGCAGCTTAGCAGGGGAGGGCAATCAGCCCCAGCATTTT. Variable domain in full (rest from reference TRBV7-9 and TRBJ1-5): DTGVSQNPRHKITKRGQNVTFRCDPISEHNRLYWYRQTLGQGPEFLTYFQNEAQLEKSRLLSDRFSAERPKGSFSTLEIQRTEQGDSAMYLCASSLAGEGNQPQHFGDGTRLSIL.

This clonotype was detected a few times. V is TRBV20-1 and J is TRBJ1-5; 8 bases agree with TRBD1. This CDR3 has 12 amino acids. V gave up 6 bases and J gave up 6 bases; unmatched junction bases: 4. In germline, CDR1 is DFQATT, CDR2 SNEGSKA (reference sequence). This CDR3 reads CSARTGLQPQHF. The CDR3 DNA sequence: TGCAGTGCCCGGACAGGGCTTCAGCCCCAGCATTTT.